This T cell receptor (beta chain) is from a study of blood T cell repertoires in COVID-19 (dated by TCRdb to the early 2020s). In the study overall: Samples covering the acute and convalescent phases of COVID-19 were provided by collaborators in the United States, Italy and Spain. The prospective study material was composed of cDNA or gDNA derived from T cells, B-cell-depleted T cells, or PBMCs. Subjects who had been exposed to COVID-19, were actively infected with it, or had recovered from it provided the deeply sampled blood TCRbeta repertoires that made up the dataset. A freely available public database, intended as a resource for researchers studying the immune response to SARS-CoV-2, is where the repertoires were released. The samples were drawn from the first 160 participants of the ongoing ImmuneRACE study and from over 950 subjects provided by 6 global collaborators. The sample metadata nearly always contained a de-identified subject ID, COVID-19 status, age in years and sex. HLA class I and class II types, where available, came from metadata supplied by the sample provider rather than from assay-based typing. Overall results and qualifications from the work: The amount of clinical and demographic metadata varied by source and participant and was provided uncurated.

Regarding this clone: Its antigen specificity is not known. No clone much larger than this one lies a single base away; base qualities are absent.

CDR1 and CDR2, looked up from the germline V gene, are MDHEN and SYDVKM. Inclusive of the bounding cysteine and phenylalanine, the CDR3 is 14 residues long. The entry retains the CDR3 DNA only, 42 bases that are in frame from base 1. V and J are truncated by 6 bases and 0 bases respectively, leaving an intervening sequence of 12 bases. In the prospective study, participants were roughly 18 to 100 years old, resided in about two dozen geographic areas of the United States, and were enrolled through a virtual design. Cohort assignment in the prospective study relied on participant-reported clinical history from a screening survey and a study questionnaire. Recovered participants in ImmuneRACE Cohort 3 were defined as having two consecutive negative NP/OP PCR tests, clearance from a healthcare professional, or resolution of symptoms. Mobile phlebotomists in the prospective study collected whole blood, serum and a nasopharyngeal or oropharyngeal swab from every participant. Additional blood draws and questionnaires over an approximately 2-month period could optionally be provided by prospective study participants. Before DNA extraction, blood samples from the prospective study were shipped at room temperature or frozen.

TCRbeta CDR3 regions were amplified from genomic DNA by means of the immunoSEQ Assay, a bias-controlled multiplex PCR. The source study handled its data this way. The number of nucleated cells in each sample was estimated by amplification of reference gene primers within the assay. To quantify the absolute abundance of each unique TCRbeta CDR3 rearrangement, sequence reads were collapsed and filtered. For each sample, productive Simpson clonality was calculated by taking the square root of Simpson's diversity index across productive rearrangements. TCRdb retrieved this table from immuneACCESS and kept in-frame rearrangements only. Not all clones are present; in checked studies, unresolved V genes account for under half, and no reason is known for the remainder. V and J calls and clone size are given by that table; D and trimming were obtained from the DNA. A total of a few hundred thousand clones appear in this sample, about 90% of them only once. Of the sample, almost 3% falls within the top ten clones.

This TCR was recovered from a woman aged 25-40 years who had recovered from COVID-19. The chain was built from TRBV28 and TRBJ2-7; perhaps TRBD2 is the D gene, with 5 bases matching. Sequenced: PBMCs or T cells enriched from blood (not recorded which). CDR3 sequence: CASRFLGSSYEQYF. The bases read TGTGCCAGCAGGTTTCTGGGGAGCTCCTACGAGCAGTACTTC.